This T cell receptor (beta chain) was retrieved from a study of regulatory T cells in long-lasting Graves disease. The CDR3 sequence is 14 residues long. The V and J ends lost 6 bases and 5 bases, in that order; junction bases with no gene match: 7. Germline CDR1 is MNHEY and CDR2 is SMNVEV (reference sequence). Investigators prepared the TCR beta libraries by applying iRepertoire HTBI primers and Arm-PCR of CDR3 regions. MiXCR, applied by TCRdb to the multiplex PCR reads, yields one record per CDR3 protein. The table lists about 520,000 distinct CDR3 sequences, about 11% of them singletons. In this sample, this clonotype turned up many times. As for time point: newly diagnosed GD, antithyroid drugs for less than 3 months. PBMC RNA was the source of the TCR library. It was American Thyroid Association guidelines that determined Graves' disease diagnosis. This same sample was also taken into another study, of T cells in Graves' hyperthyroidism and ophthalmopathy. That source notes: In blood, most of the thyroid clonotypes expanded above 0.001 were also present.

Sequenced material: peripheral blood mononuclear cells (PBMCs), taken at new diagnosis, from a patient treated with antithyroid drugs. This clonotype originated in a woman aged 25 to 45 with Graves disease. J is TRBJ1-1 and V is TRBV27, with 9 bases matching TRBD1. The CDR3 here is CASRVTGGFTEAFF. Here the CDR3 DNA reads TGTGCCAGCAGGGTGACAGGGGGGTTTACTGAAGCTTTCTTT.